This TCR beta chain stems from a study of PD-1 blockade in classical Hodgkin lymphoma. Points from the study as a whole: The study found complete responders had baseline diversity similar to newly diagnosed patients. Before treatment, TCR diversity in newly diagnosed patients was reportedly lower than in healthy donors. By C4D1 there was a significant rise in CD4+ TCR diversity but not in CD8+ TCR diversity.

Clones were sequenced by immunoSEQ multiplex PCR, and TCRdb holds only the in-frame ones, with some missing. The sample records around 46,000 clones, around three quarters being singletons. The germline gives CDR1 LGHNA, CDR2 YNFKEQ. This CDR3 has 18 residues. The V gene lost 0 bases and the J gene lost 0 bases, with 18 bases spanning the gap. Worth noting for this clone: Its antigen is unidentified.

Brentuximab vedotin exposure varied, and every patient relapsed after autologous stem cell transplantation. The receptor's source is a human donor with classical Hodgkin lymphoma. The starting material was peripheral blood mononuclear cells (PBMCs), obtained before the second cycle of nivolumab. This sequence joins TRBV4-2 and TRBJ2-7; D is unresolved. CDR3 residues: CASSQEQSAAPSSYEQYF. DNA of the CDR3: TGTGCCAGCAGCCAAGAACAAAGCGCAGCCCCTAGCTCCTACGAGCAGTACTTC.